The 29 T cell receptor beta chains below come from one sample, sequenced in a study of T cell responses to AZD1222 COVID-19 vaccine. Produced via immunoSEQ multiplex PCR; TCRdb's table is partial and in-frame only. The sample consists of about 92,000 clones, about 90% of them appearing once. Here the sequenced sample was peripheral blood, taken on day 0 of AZD1222 vaccination. These receptor sequences come from an adult in good health.

The rearrangement joins TRBV11-3 to TRBJ2-5, with D perhaps given as TRBD1 or TRBD2 (5 bases each). The V and J ends lost 3 bases and 2 bases respectively, with 13 bases between them. The CDR3 spans 15 residues. The germline V gene encodes CDR1 SGHNT and CDR2 YENEEA. The CDR3 loop reads CASSLGVVQQETQYF. CDR3 in DNA: TGTGCCAGCAGCTTGGGGGTGGTACAACAAGAGACCCAGTACTTC.

The rearrangement uses TRBV7-3 and TRBJ2-1; 9 positions match TRBD2. Germline CDR1 and CDR2: SGHTA and FQGTGA. This CDR3 spans 15 amino acids. J gave up 7 bases and V 5 bases, and 9 bases lay outside the gene matches. The CDR3 DNA is TGTGCCAGCAGCCCCAACAGCGGGAGGAATAATGAGCAGTTCTTC. Its protein is CASSPNSGRNNEQFF.

The chain uses TRBV7-9 and TRBJ2-1; the match to TRBD1 covers 9 bases. The length of the CDR3 is 14 residues. CDR1 is SEHNR, CDR2 FQNEAQ, per germline (reference sequence). V lost 5 bases and J lost 7; bases outside the gene matches: 6. The CDR3 spells CASSRGQGTNEQFF. The CDR3 DNA follows: TGTGCCAGCAGCCGTGGACAGGGGACTAATGAGCAGTTCTTC.

The chain uses TRBV5-1 and TRBJ1-1; D remains unclear. CDR1 is SGHRS and CDR2 is YFSETQ in the germline V gene. V was trimmed by 0 bases and J by 1 base, leaving 4 bases between them. There are 13 residues in the CDR3. The CDR3 reads CASSLGWNTEAFF. CDR3 DNA: TGCGCCAGCAGCTTGGGATGGAACACTGAAGCTTTCTTT.

V gene TRBV5-4 combines with J gene TRBJ2-5; 7 bases agree with TRBD2. This CDR3 comprises 14 residues. The trim removed 4 bases at V and 3 bases at J, leaving 6 bases unmatched. Germline CDR1 reads SGHNT; CDR2 reads YYREEE (reference sequence). The CDR3 DNA follows: TGTGCCAGCAGCCTTTTAGCGGGTAAAGAGACCCAGTACTTC. This sequence encodes CASSLLAGKETQYF.

The V call is TRBV18, the J call TRBJ1-2, with D possibly being TRBD1 (5 bases). Trimming shortened V by 6 bases and J by 4 bases, and 15 bases separated the two germline ends. CDR3 length: 14 amino acids. Germline V CDR1 and CDR2: KGHSH, LQKENI. DNA of the CDR3: TGTGCCAGCTCCTTGGAACTGGGGACCTATGGCTACACCTTC. Translating it yields CASSLELGTYGYTF.

The rearrangement links TRBV10-3 to TRBJ2-2, with 7 bases matching TRBD2. The CDR3 spans 14 residues. V trimming: 10 bases; J trimming: 6 bases; junction bases outside the gene matches: 11. Germline V CDR1 and CDR2: ENHRY, SYGVKD. The CDR3 nucleotides read TGTGCCACGCGGGGTCCGCTAGCGGCCGGGGAGCTGTTTTTT. Its protein product is CATRGPLAAGELFF.

This rearrangement joins TRBV7-2 to TRBJ2-2; D gene ambiguous. The germline V gene encodes CDR1 SGHTA and CDR2 FQGNSA. V lost 5 bases and J 0 bases, leaving 7 bases between the germline ends. This CDR3 spans 14 amino acids. The CDR3, as DNA: TGTGCCAGCAGCACTTCAACGAACACCGGGGAGCTGTTTTTT. Protein: CASSTSTNTGELFF.

V gene TRBV7-2 combines with J gene TRBJ1-1; 7 nucleotides line up with TRBD1. Trimming took 5 bases from V and 1 from J; bases not matched to a gene: 4. This CDR3 region has 14 residues. Germline lookup yields CDR1 SGHTA and CDR2 FQGNSA. The CDR3 region is CASSHGTANTEAFF. Written as DNA, the CDR3 is TGTGCCAGCAGCCACGGGACAGCGAACACTGAAGCTTTCTTT.

This rearrangement joins TRBV5-1 to TRBJ2-5; the match to TRBD2 covers 11 bases. Looked up from germline, CDR1 is SGHRS and CDR2 is YFSETQ. The V and J ends lost 5 bases and 2 bases, in that order; junction bases with no gene match: 8. This CDR3 has 16 amino acids. CDR3 in amino acids: CASRTQASGGQETQYF. CDR3 nucleotides: TGCGCCAGCAGAACTCAGGCTAGCGGGGGGCAAGAGACCCAGTACTTC.

This rearrangement joins TRBV15 to TRBJ2-1; 7 bases agree with TRBD2. Germline CDR1 and CDR2: LNHNV and YYDKDF (reference sequence). The CDR3 is made up of 16 amino acids. The V segment lost 5 bases and the J segment 4 bases; nucleotides outside the gene matches: 11. The CDR3: CATSSRNSGAYNEQFF. CDR3 DNA: TGTGCCACCAGCTCTCGCAACAGCGGGGCATACAATGAGCAGTTCTTC.

This clone is classed as medium-sized. The chain uses TRBV4-1 and TRBJ1-1, with TRBD1 matching over 8 bases. The V gene's germline CDR1 is MGHRA and CDR2 YSYEKL. V shed 5 bases, J shed 5 bases, and the junction held 16 bases outside the gene matches. This CDR3 has 17 amino acids. CDR3 DNA sequence: TGCGCCAGCAGCTCGATTCAGGGGGCCGGGGGAAGGACTGAAGCTTTCTTT. Protein: CASSSIQGAGGRTEAFF.

The gene calls are TRBV9 and TRBJ2-7; D possibly matches TRBD1 or TRBD2 (5 bases each). The CDR3 spans 15 residues. The V end lost 4 bases, the J end lost 2 bases, and 16 bases lay between the germline ends. Germline CDR1 is SGDLS and CDR2 is YYNGEE. The CDR3 nucleotides read TGTGCCAGCAGCTCCGAGGGACGGTCAACCTACGAGCAGTACTTC. Amino acids: CASSSEGRSTYEQYF. Together with reference TRBV9 and TRBJ2-7, the CDR3 gives the full variable domain: DSGVTQTPKHLITATGQRVTLRCSPRSGDLSVYWYQQSLDQGLQFLIQYYNGEERAKGNILERFSAQQFPDLHSELNLSSLELGDSALYFCASSSEGRSTYEQYFGPGTRLTVT.

This sequence joins TRBV15 and TRBJ2-5, with 8 bases lining up with TRBD1. This CDR3 contains 16 residues. Unmatched junction bases numbered 11, after V lost 6 bases and J lost 2 bases. CDR1 and CDR2 (germline): LNHNV, YYDKDF (reference sequence). In nucleotides, the CDR3 is TGTGCCACCAGTCATTCGACAGGGGCGAATCAAGAGACCCAGTACTTC. This encodes CATSHSTGANQETQYF.

The chain is built from TRBV5-1 and TRBJ1-5; the D is unclear. Germline values: CDR1 SGHRS, CDR2 YFSETQ. The ends were cut back, 7 bases at V and 3 bases at J, with 14 bases in the middle. The CDR3 runs to 14 residues. As DNA, the CDR3 is TGCGCCAGCGCAGTTCAGCCGAACAATCAGCCCCAGCATTTT. Protein sequence: CASAVQPNNQPQHF.

This chain uses TRBV6-5 with TRBJ2-1; a possible D gene is TRBD2 (6 bases). The CDR3 runs to 13 residues. Trimming left V 2 bases short and J 6 bases short, with 8 bases between. CDR1 MNHEY and CDR2 SVGAGI come from the germline V gene. The CDR3 DNA follows: TGTGCCAGCAGTTACCGCGGGATCAATGAGCAGTTCTTC. Protein sequence: CASSYRGINEQFF.

This clone was picked up one time. The rearrangement links TRBV29-1 to TRBJ1-2; 7 nucleotides line up with TRBD1. The germline V gene has CDR1 SQVTM and CDR2 ANQGSEA. Trimming removed 3 bases from V and 4 bases from J; junction bases left unmatched: 8. This CDR3 comprises 14 residues. The CDR3 DNA reads as TGCAGCGTTGAGGTGACAGGGTGGTTCTATGGCTACACCTTC. It is translated as CSVEVTGWFYGYTF.

This clone has a single count. The V and J genes are TRBV5-7 and TRBJ2-3; the D is unclear. TRBV5-7 falls under the ORF class, with uncertain function. The CDR3 extends over 16 amino acids. The ends were cut back, 4 bases at V and 6 bases at J, with 21 bases in the middle. This CDR3 reads CASSTLRPIWADTQYF. The CDR3 nucleotides read TGTGCCAGCAGCACCCTAAGGCCTATATGGGCTGATACGCAGTATTTT.

The rearrangement uses TRBV11-2 and TRBJ1-6; maybe TRBD1 (5 bases). V was pared by 0 bases and J by 4 bases, with 10 bases between. The germline V gene encodes CDR1 SGHAT and CDR2 FQNNGV. The CDR3 is 16 amino acids. The CDR3 is CASSLDMGRYNSPLHF. CDR3 coding DNA: TGTGCCAGCAGCTTAGACATGGGACGGTATAATTCACCCCTCCACTTT.

A single count supports this clone. The CDR3 bases are TGCGCCAGCAGCTTAACAGGGGGAAATCAGCCCCAGCATTTT. It encodes CASSLTGGNQPQHF. This chain joins TRBV5-1 and TRBJ1-5; 8 bases map to TRBD1. Trimming took 2 bases from V and 4 from J; bases not matched to a gene: 2. This CDR3 has 14 residues. Germline lookup yields CDR1 SGHRS and CDR2 YFSETQ.

The chain joins TRBV7-9 to TRBJ1-4; D uncertain. This CDR3 spans 13 amino acids. Deletions cut 4 bases from V and 8 bases from J, with 11 bases between. Germline V gene lookup returns CDR1 SEHNR and CDR2 FQNEAQ (reference sequence). The CDR3 sequence is CASSSPLREKLFF. In DNA form, the CDR3 reads TGTGCCAGCAGCTCGCCCTTACGGGAAAAACTGTTTTTT.

V usage is TRBV30 and J usage is TRBJ2-7; 12 bases fit TRBD2. The CDR3 is 15 residues long. Germline V gives CDR1 GTSNPN, CDR2 SVGIG (reference sequence). The trim removed 3 bases at V and 1 base at J, leaving 4 bases unmatched. The CDR3 loop is CAWRLAGGPSYEQYF. CDR3 DNA sequence: TGTGCCTGGAGACTAGCGGGAGGCCCATCCTACGAGCAGTACTTC.

This chain joins TRBV9 and TRBJ1-1; D gene unclear. Germline values: CDR1 SGDLS, CDR2 YYNGEE. V dropped 0 bases and J dropped 0 bases, with 9 bases sitting between them. CDR3 length: 15 amino acids. The CDR3 protein is CASSVAWGMNTEAFF. Here the CDR3 DNA reads TGTGCCAGCAGCGTAGCTTGGGGAATGAACACTGAAGCTTTCTTT.

The chain links TRBV18 to TRBJ2-1; weak D call: TRBD1 (6 bases). The V gene's germline CDR1 is KGHSH and CDR2 LQKENI. The ends were cut back, 1 base at V and 2 bases at J, with 9 bases in the middle. The CDR3 runs 15 residues. The CDR3 DNA reads TGTGCCAGCTCACCACTAAAGGGGGCCTACAATGAGCAGTTCTTC. Protein: CASSPLKGAYNEQFF.

J is TRBJ2-7 and V is TRBV6-5; a possible D gene is TRBD1 (6 bases). The CDR3 runs to 13 residues. Trimming stripped 5 bases from V and 5 bases from J, with 13 bases between. CDR1 is MNHEY and CDR2 is SVGAGI in the germline V gene. CDR3 protein: CASSKRGYDEQYF. The CDR3 region has the DNA TGTGCCAGCAGTAAAAGGGGGTACGACGAGCAGTACTTC.

This chain connects TRBV7-3 to TRBJ1-5; D is uncertain. This CDR3 spans 13 amino acids. V was trimmed by 3 bases and J by 1 base, leaving 4 bases between them. Germline V gene sequence: CDR1 SGHTA, CDR2 FQGTGA. CDR3 region: CASSFQSNQPQHF. The CDR3 region has the DNA TGTGCCAGCAGCTTCCAGAGCAATCAGCCCCAGCATTTT.

V and J are TRBV2 and TRBJ1-1; tentatively, D is TRBD1 (5 bases). The germline CDR1 and CDR2 sequences are SNHLY and FYNNEI. Trimming stripped 7 bases from V and 6 bases from J, with 9 bases between. The CDR3 covers 11 residues. The DNA for the CDR3 is TGTGCCAGCACACGGGGCTCTGAAGCTTTCTTT. It yields the protein CASTRGSEAFF.

V is TRBV19 and J is TRBJ1-1; D unresolved. CDR1 is LNHDA and CDR2 is SQIVND in the germline V gene (reference sequence). This CDR3 has 16 amino acids. V was trimmed by 0 bases and J by 0 bases, leaving 11 bases between them. The CDR3 sequence is CASSIDYPVLNTEAFF. The CDR3, as DNA: TGTGCCAGTAGTATAGATTATCCAGTATTGAACACTGAAGCTTTCTTT.

V is TRBV27 and J is TRBJ1-2; 7 bases match TRBD1. J was trimmed by 4 bases and V by 6 bases; bases with no gene match: 5. The CDR3 runs 13 residues. The germline V gene has CDR1 MNHEY and CDR2 SMNVEV (reference sequence). CDR3 protein: CASRGDRAYGYTF. In DNA, the CDR3 is TGTGCCAGCAGGGGGGACAGAGCCTATGGCTACACCTTC.